Below are 21 T cell receptor beta chains sequenced from a single sample in a study of blood T cells in healthy people across ages. Sample-barcoded 5' priming and a J-beta primer mix drove a second PCR of roughly 7 to 11 cycles. TCRdb redid the calling of the 5' RACE reads with MiXCR, one entry per CDR3 protein. Among about 280,000 distinct CDR3 sequences listed, around 27% were seen once. The source material was blood. The receptor set was obtained from a woman between 70 and 85 years old in good health.

As concerns this clonotype: Given the absence of the conserved phenylalanine or tryptophan at the CDR3 end, a read error is likely. The chain couples TRBV7-2 to TRBJ2-5, with D hard to call. The end of the DNA is better explained by TRBJ2-7, so the J call may be wrong. The CDR3 has 13 residues. Germline V gene lookup returns CDR1 SGHTA and CDR2 FQGNSA. The CDR3 DNA reads as TGTGCCAGCAGCGCCAGGTGGGGCTACGAGCAGTACCTC. Translated: CASSARWGYEQYL.

The table lists this clonotype with a few counts. At one end, the junction sequence differs from germline, possibly due to a read error. The chain combines TRBV7-7 with TRBJ2-1, with 10 bases fitting TRBD1. The germline V gene has CDR1 SSHAT and CDR2 FNYEAQ (reference sequence). There are 15 residues in the CDR3. This chain's CDR3 is CASSLDRGPYNEQFF. CDR3 nucleotides: TGTGCTAGCAGCTTAGACAGGGGGCCATACAATGAGCAGTTCTTC.

The CDR3 DNA reads TGTGCCAGCAGGCCCGGGGGTACCCGGGGTGAGCAGTTCTTC. Its translation is CASRPGGTRGEQFF. This chain connects TRBV6-1 to TRBJ2-5; a possible D gene is TRBD2 (6 bases). The J call is in doubt because the DNA end fits TRBJ2-1 better. This CDR3 contains 14 residues. The germline V gene has CDR1 MNHNS and CDR2 SASEGT.

This clonotype was counted a few times. The J gene is TRBJ2-3, the V gene TRBV28, with TRBD2 matching over 8 bases. This CDR3 comprises 15 residues. Germline V gene data show CDR1 as MDHEN and CDR2 as SYDVKM. V dropped 4 bases and J dropped 6; count of bases not matched to a gene: 9. Written as DNA, the CDR3 is TGTGCCAGCAGTTCGACGGGACTAGTAGGGGATACGCAGTATTTT. As protein: CASSSTGLVGDTQYF. The full variable domain, rest sourced from reference TRBV28 and TRBJ2-3, is DVKVTQSSRYLVKRTGEKVFLECVQDMDHENMFWYRQDPGLGLRLIYFSYDVKMKEKGDIPEGYSVSREKKERFSLILESASTNQTSMYLCASSSTGLVGDTQYFGPGTRLTVL.

The CDR3 loop is CASILSAGVSEQYF. CDR3 nucleotide sequence: TGTGCCAGCATCCTCTCGGCTGGGGTCTCCGAGCAGTACTTC. V gene TRBV28 combines with J gene TRBJ2-1; D gene unclear. The J call is uncertain, as TRBJ2-7 better fits the DNA end. This CDR3 is 14 amino acids long. Germline V lookup: CDR1 MDHEN, CDR2 SYDVKM.

The chain uses TRBV9 and TRBJ1-4; unclear D gene. The V and J ends lost 4 bases and 0 bases respectively, with 7 bases between them. The germline gives CDR1 SGDLS, CDR2 YYNGEE. This CDR3 contains 14 residues. CDR3 sequence (DNA): TGTGCCAGCAGCTGGAAGGCAACTAATGAAAAACTGTTTTTT. This encodes CASSWKATNEKLFF.

This clonotype was seen a handful of times. The chain links TRBV12-3 or TRBV12-4 to TRBJ1-2; no reliable D call. This CDR3 spans 14 amino acids. Between the trimmed V and J ends, which lost 1 base and 7 bases, there was a span of 13 bases. The CDR3 DNA is TGTGCCAGCAGTTTAGGCAGCCACCAGTCTGGCTACACCTTC. The encoded protein is CASSLGSHQSGYTF.

The chain is built from TRBV20-1 and TRBJ2-3, with TRBD1 identical over 8 bases. This CDR3 comprises 16 residues. V trimming: 5 bases; J trimming: 3 bases; junction bases outside the gene matches: 13. Germline CDR1 and CDR2: DFQATT and SNEGSKA (reference sequence). The CDR3 coding sequence is TGCAGTGCTGTTCGTAAGGAGGACAGGGAAACAGATACGCAGTATTTT. This sequence encodes CSAVRKEDRETDTQYF.

There are a few counts of this clonotype. The V and J genes are TRBV7-2 and TRBJ2-1, with 13 bases lining up with TRBD2. The DNA matches TRBJ2-7 better at its end, which makes the J call doubtful. Germline V CDR1 and CDR2: SGHTA, FQGNSA. The CDR3 runs 16 residues. In DNA form, the CDR3 reads TGTGCCAGCAGCTTAGTTGGGACTAGCGGGAACTACGAGCAGTACTTC. It encodes CASSLVGTSGNYEQYF.

The chain uses TRBV28 and TRBJ2-5, with D possibly being TRBD2 (5 bases). The DNA end is a closer match to TRBJ2-1, so the J assignment may be wrong. Germline CDR1 is MDHEN and CDR2 is SYDVKM. This CDR3 has 15 amino acids. In nucleotides, the CDR3 is TGTGCCAGCAGAAAAAGCGGCAAATACTACAATGAGCAGTTCTTC. Amino acid sequence: CASRKSGKYYNEQFF.

This chain uses TRBV27 with TRBJ2-6, with 7 bases matching TRBD1. The CDR3 spans 17 residues. Germline trimming cut 4 bases from V and 0 bases from J; bases unmatched to any gene: 6. From germline, CDR1 is MNHEY and CDR2 SMNVEV (reference sequence). The CDR3 here is CASSSGRGTSGANVLTF. The CDR3 region has the DNA TGTGCCAGCAGTTCCGGCAGGGGGACCTCTGGGGCCAACGTCCTGACTTTC.

This clonotype appeared a few times. V is TRBV20-1 and J is TRBJ1-1; no firm D call. Germline CDR1 and CDR2: DFQATT and SNEGSKA (reference sequence). V was clipped by 3 bases and J by 1 base, with 9 bases between them. The CDR3 sequence is 13 residues long. CDR3 nucleotide sequence: TGCAGTGCTAGTGGGCAGTCGAACACTGAAGCTTTCTTT. As protein: CSASGQSNTEAFF.

This clonotype occurred many times. CDR3 region: CASRAGESGKETQYF. The CDR3 DNA reads TGTGCCAGCAGGGCGGGGGAGAGTGGAAAAGAGACCCAGTACTTC. The rearrangement links TRBV28 to TRBJ2-5; 7 bases are shared with TRBD2. CDR1 MDHEN and CDR2 SYDVKM come from the germline V gene. Trimming took 6 bases from V and 3 from J; bases not matched to a gene: 10. CDR3 size: 15 residues.

This clonotype was detected only a few times. This rearrangement joins TRBV2 to TRBJ2-1; D call uncertain. Trimming shortened V by 3 bases and J by 4 bases, and 7 bases separated the two germline ends. Germline V lookup: CDR1 SNHLY, CDR2 FYNNEI. The CDR3 is 13 residues long. The CDR3 loop is CASSDGSYNEQFF. The CDR3 DNA sequence: TGTGCCAGCAGTGATGGATCGTACAATGAGCAGTTCTTC. The entire variable domain, with the rest obtained from reference TRBV2 and TRBJ2-1, is as follows: EPEVTQTPSHQVTQMGQEVILRCVPISNHLYFYWYRQILGQKVEFLVSFYNNEISEKSEIFDDQFSVERPDGSNFTLKIRSTKLEDSAMYFCASSDGSYNEQFFGPGTRLTVL.

The V and J genes are TRBV7-8 and TRBJ2-5; D unclear. Trimming shortened V by 5 bases and J by 2 bases, and 9 bases separated the two germline ends. In germline, CDR1 is SGHVS, CDR2 FQNEAQ. The CDR3 is 13 amino acids. CDR3 in amino acids: CASSPHRQETQYF. CDR3 sequence (DNA): TGTGCCAGCAGCCCCCATCGGCAAGAGACCCAGTACTTC.

The chain combines TRBV7-9 with TRBJ2-3, with TRBD2 matching over 10 bases. Trimming removed 3 bases from V and 0 bases from J; junction bases left unmatched: 9. Germline assignment: CDR1 SEHNR and CDR2 FQNEAQ (reference sequence). The CDR3 extends over 18 amino acids. The CDR3 reads CASSFRGLAEVSTDTQYF. Here the CDR3 DNA reads TGTGCCAGCAGCTTCCGCGGACTAGCGGAGGTGAGCACAGATACGCAGTATTTT.

This sequence joins TRBV27 and TRBJ1-1; 8 bases map to TRBD1. V lost 6 bases and J lost 5; bases outside the gene matches: 11. The CDR3 loop spans 15 amino acids. The germline gives CDR1 MNHEY, CDR2 SMNVEV (reference sequence). The DNA for the CDR3 is TGTGCCAGCAGACTAATTCAGGGGGCGAAAACTGAAGCTTTCTTT. Translated, it gives CASRLIQGAKTEAFF.

This clonotype came up a few times. The V call is TRBV7-2, the J call TRBJ1-2; D call uncertain. V lost 1 base, J lost 1 base, and 10 bases lay in between. The germline CDR1 and CDR2 sequences are SGHTA and FQGNSA. The CDR3 has 15 residues. The CDR3 DNA is TGTGCCAGCAGCTTAGACGGGATTTATAACTATGGCTACACCTTC. Its translation: CASSLDGIYNYGYTF.

The chain uses TRBV29-1 and TRBJ1-2; no firm D call. V was trimmed by 4 bases and J by 4 bases, leaving 7 bases between them. The CDR3 contains 11 residues. The germline CDR1 and CDR2 sequences are SQVTM and ANQGSEA. CDR3 protein: CSVVGSYGYTF. Written as DNA, the CDR3 is TGCAGCGTTGTAGGTTCCTATGGCTACACCTTC.

The genes are TRBV20-1 and TRBJ2-1; possible D gene TRBD1, 6 bases. This CDR3 is 15 amino acids long. The V and J ends lost 3 bases and 3 bases respectively, with 15 bases between them. In germline, CDR1 is DFQATT, CDR2 SNEGSKA (reference sequence). This CDR3 reads CSASDRDKVYNEQFF. CDR3 nucleotide sequence: TGCAGTGCTAGTGACCGGGACAAAGTCTACAATGAGCAGTTCTTC.

V and J are TRBV20-1 and TRBJ2-5, with 9 bases aligning to TRBD1. CDR1 DFQATT and CDR2 SNEGSKA come from the germline V gene (reference sequence). J was trimmed by 5 bases and V by 3 bases; bases with no gene match: 16. CDR3 length: 17 amino acids. CDR3 bases: TGCAGTGCTAGGCCACCCTCCGGGACAGGGCTTGAGGAGACCCAGTACTTC. Translated: CSARPPSGTGLEETQYF.